This T cell receptor beta chain was sequenced in a study of identical twins. MiXCR, run by TCRdb on the 5' RACE reads, gives a single entry per CDR3 protein. The sample includes about 700,000 distinct CDR3 sequences, around 5.7% of them seen just once. This clonotype has a count of ten or more. Its antigen is as yet unknown. Study-wide findings and caveats: Fewer insertions were carried by abundant cord blood beta clonotypes, but none was seen in memory repertoires. The models gave estimates that fell short of the out-of-frame TCR alpha sharing seen in monozygotic twins.

Between the trimmed V and J ends, which lost 2 bases and 6 bases, there was a span of 13 bases. Germline loops: CDR1 LGHDT, CDR2 YNNKEL (reference sequence). This CDR3 spans 15 amino acids. Sequencing was carried out using naive T cells sorted from blood. This sequence joins TRBV3-1 and TRBJ2-2; TRBD2 is a possible D gene (6 bases). The sequence was obtained from a man aged 18-30 years in good health. The CDR3: CASSQRLVLAGELFF. The CDR3 DNA is TGTGCCAGCAGCCAACGACTAGTTCTGGCCGGGGAGCTGTTTTTT. The full variable domain, its missing parts supplied by reference TRBV3-1 and TRBJ2-2, is DTAVSQTPKYLVTQMGNDKSIKCEQNLGHDTMYWYKQDSKKFLKIMFSYNNKELIINETVPNRFSPKSPDKAHLNLHINSLELGDSAVYFCASSQRLVLAGELFFGEGSRLTVL.